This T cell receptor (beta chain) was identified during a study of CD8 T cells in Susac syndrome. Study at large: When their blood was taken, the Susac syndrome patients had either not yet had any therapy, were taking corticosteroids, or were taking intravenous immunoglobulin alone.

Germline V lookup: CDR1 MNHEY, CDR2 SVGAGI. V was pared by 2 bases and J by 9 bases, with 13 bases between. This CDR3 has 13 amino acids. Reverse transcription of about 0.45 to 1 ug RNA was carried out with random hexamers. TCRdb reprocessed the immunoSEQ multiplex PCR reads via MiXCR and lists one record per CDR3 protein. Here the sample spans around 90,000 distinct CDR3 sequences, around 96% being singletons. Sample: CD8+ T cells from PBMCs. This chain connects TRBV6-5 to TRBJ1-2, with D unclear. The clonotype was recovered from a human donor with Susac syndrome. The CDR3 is CASSYRYDRSYTF. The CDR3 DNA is TGTGCCAGCAGTTACCGGTACGACCGGAGCTACACCTTC.